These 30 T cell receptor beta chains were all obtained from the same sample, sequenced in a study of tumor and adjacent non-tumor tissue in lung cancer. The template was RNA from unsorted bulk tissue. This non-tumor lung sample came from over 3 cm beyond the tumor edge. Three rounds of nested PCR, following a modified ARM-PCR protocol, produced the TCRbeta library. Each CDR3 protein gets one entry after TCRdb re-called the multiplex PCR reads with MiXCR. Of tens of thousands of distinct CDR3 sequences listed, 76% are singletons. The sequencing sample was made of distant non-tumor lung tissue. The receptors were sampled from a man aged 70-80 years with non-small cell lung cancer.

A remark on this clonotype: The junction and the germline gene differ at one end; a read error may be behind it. CDR3 amino acids: CASSRYPWPEASF. The CDR3 DNA is TGTGCCAGCAGCAGGTATCCTTGGCCAGAAGCTTCCTTT. V gene TRBV11-3 combines with J gene TRBJ1-1; D gene unclear. This CDR3 region has 13 residues. Germline V gene sequence: CDR1 SGHNT, CDR2 YENEEA.

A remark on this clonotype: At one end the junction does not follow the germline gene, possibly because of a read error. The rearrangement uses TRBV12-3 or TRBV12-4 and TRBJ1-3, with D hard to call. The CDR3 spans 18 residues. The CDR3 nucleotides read TGTGGCAGCAGTCGTCCCGTGATAGGGATCGGCTCTGGAAATACCATATATTTT. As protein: CGSSRPVIGIGSGNTIYF.

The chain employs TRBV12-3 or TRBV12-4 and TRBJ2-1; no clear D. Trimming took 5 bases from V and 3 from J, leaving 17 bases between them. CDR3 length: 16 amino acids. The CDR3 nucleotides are TGTGCCAGCAGTGACCATCACAAGCGTGGCTACAATGAGCAGTTCTTC. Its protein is CASSDHHKRGYNEQFF.

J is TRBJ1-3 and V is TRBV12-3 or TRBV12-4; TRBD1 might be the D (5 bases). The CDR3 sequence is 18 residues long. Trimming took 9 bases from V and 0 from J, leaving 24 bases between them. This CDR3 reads CASSRPGIGTGSGNTIYF. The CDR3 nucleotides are TGTGCCAGTAGTCGTCCCGGTATAGGGACCGGCTCTGGAAACACCATATATTTT.

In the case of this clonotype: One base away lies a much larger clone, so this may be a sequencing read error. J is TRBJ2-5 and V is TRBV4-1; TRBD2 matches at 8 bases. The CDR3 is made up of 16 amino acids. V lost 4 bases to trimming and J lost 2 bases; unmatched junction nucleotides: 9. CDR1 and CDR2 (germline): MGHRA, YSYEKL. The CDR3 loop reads CASSRLGLVNQETQYF. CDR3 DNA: TGCGCCAGCAGCCGCTTGGGACTAGTGAATCAAGAGACCCAGTACTTC.

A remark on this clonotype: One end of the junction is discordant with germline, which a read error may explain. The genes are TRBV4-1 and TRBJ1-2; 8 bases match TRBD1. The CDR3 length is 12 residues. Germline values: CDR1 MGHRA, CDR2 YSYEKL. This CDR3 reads CTSSLRGHGYTF. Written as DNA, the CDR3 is TGCACCAGCAGCCTCAGGGGGCACGGCTATACTTTC.

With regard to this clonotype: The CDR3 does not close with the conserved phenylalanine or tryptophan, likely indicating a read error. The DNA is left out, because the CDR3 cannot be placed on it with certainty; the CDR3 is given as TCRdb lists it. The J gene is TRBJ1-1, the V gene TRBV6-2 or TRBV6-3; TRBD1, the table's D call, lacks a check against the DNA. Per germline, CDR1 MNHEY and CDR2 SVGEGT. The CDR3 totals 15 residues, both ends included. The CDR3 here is CVSRPFVGQRREALL.

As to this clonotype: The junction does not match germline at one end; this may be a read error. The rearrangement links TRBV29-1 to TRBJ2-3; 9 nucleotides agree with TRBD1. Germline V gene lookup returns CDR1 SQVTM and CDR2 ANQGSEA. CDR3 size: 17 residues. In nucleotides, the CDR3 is TGTAGCTTACTCCCATATGCGACAGGGGGGGACATAGATACGCAGTATTTT. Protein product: CSLLPYATGGDIDTQYF.

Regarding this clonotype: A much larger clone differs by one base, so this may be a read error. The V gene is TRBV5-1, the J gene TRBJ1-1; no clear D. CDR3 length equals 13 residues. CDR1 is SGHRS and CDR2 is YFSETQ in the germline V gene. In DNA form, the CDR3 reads TGCGCCAGCAACTTGAGGGTAGACACTGAAGCTTTCTTT. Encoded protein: CASNLRVDTEAFF.

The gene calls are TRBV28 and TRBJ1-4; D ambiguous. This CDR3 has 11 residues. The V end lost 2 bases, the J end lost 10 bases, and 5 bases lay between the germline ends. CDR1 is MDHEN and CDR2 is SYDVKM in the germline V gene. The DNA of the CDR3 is TGTGCCAGCAGTTTACGGGGAAAACTGTTTTTT. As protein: CASSLRGKLFF.

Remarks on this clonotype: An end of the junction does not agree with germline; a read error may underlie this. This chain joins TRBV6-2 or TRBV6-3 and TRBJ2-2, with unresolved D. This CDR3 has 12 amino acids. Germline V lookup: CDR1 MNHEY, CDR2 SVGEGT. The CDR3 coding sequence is TGTACCAGCAGTACCGACATCGGGGAGCTGTTTTTT. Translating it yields CTSSTDIGELFF.

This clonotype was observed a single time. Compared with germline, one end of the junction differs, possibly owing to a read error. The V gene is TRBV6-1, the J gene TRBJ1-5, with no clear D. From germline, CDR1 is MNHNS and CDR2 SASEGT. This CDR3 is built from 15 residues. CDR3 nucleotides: TGTGCCAGCAGTGAAGGTTGGGAGATGGATCAGCCCCAGCAATTT. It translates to CASSEGWEMDQPQQF.

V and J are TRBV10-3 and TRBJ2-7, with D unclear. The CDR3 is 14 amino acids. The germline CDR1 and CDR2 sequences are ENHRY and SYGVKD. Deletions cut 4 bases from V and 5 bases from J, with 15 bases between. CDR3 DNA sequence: TGTGCCATCAGTGGGGGAACAGTGAAGAACGAGCAGTACTTC. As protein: CAISGGTVKNEQYF.

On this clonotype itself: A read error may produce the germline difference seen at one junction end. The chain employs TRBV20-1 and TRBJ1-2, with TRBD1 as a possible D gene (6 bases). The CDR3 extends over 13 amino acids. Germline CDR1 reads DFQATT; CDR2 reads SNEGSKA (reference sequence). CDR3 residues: CGARAGHIYGYTF. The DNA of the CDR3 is TGCGGTGCTAGGGCGGGACACATCTATGGCTACACTTTC.

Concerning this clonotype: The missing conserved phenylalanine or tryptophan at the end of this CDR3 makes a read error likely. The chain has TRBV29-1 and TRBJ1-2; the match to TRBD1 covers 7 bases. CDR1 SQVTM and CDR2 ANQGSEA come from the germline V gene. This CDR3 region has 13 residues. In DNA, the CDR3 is TGCAGCGTACAGGGGACGGGGAACTATGGATACACCTTG. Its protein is CSVQGTGNYGYTL.

The CDR3: CAIILWPSYYTEAFF. The DNA of the CDR3 is TGTGCCATCATTTTATGGCCCAGTTACTACACTGAAGCTTTCTTT. The rearrangement links TRBV28 to TRBJ1-1, with D hard to call. The V end lost 10 bases, the J end lost 3 bases, and 21 bases lay between the germline ends. CDR3 length equals 15 residues. Germline V lookup: CDR1 MDHEN, CDR2 SYDVKM.

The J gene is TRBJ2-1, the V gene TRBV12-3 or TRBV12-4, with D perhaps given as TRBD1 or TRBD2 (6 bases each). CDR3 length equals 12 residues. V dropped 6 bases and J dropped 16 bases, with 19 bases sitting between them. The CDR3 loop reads CASSPRGDEHFF. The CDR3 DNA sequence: TGTGCCAGCAGCCCTAGGGGGGATGAACATTTCTTC.

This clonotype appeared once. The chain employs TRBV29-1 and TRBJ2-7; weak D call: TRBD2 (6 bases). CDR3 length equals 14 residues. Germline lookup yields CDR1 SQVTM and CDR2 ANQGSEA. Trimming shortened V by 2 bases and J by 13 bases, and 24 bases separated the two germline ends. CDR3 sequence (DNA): TGCAGCGTTGAAAGGGCGGGACCGACCAACGGGCAATACTTC. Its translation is CSVERAGPTNGQYF.

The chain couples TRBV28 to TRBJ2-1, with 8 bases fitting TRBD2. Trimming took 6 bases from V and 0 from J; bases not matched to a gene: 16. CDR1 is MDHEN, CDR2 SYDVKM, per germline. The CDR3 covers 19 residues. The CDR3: CASSQDGRGAWISYNEQFF. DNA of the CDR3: TGTGCCAGCAGCCAAGACGGGCGGGGGGCCTGGATCTCCTACAATGAGCAGTTCTTC.

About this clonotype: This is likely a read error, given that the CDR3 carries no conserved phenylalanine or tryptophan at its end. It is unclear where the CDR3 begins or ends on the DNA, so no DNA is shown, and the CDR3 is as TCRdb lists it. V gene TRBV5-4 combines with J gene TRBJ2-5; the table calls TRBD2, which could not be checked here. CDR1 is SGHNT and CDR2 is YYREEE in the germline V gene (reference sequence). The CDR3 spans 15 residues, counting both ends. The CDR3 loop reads CASSWRGANQETQHY.

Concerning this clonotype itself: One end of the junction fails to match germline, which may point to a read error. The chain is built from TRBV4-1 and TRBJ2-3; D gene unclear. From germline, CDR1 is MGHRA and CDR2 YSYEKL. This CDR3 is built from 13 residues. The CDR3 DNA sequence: TGTGCCAGGAGCCAACAGACCCCAGATACGCAGTATTTT. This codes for CARSQQTPDTQYF.

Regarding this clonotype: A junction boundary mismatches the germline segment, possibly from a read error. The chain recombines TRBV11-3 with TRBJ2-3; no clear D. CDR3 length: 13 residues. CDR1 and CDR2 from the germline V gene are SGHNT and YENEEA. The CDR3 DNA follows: TGTGACAGCAGCTTAGGCCCCATACATACGCAGTATTTT. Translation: CDSSLGPIHTQYF.

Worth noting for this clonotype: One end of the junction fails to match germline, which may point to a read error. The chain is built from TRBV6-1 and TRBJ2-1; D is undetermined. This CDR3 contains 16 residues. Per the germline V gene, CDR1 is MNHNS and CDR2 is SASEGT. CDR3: CASIAMIAGWHNEQFF. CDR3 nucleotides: TGTGCTAGCATTGCTATGATAGCTGGATGGCATAATGAGCAGTTCTTC.

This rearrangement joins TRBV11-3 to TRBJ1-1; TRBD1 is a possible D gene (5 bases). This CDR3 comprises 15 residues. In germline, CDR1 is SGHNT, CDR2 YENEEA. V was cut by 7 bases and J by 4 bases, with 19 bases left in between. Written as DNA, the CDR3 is TGTGCCAGCAACTTCCCTACCGGGGGGAGCACTGAAGCTTTCTTT. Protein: CASNFPTGGSTEAFF. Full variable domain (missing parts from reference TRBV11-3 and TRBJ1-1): EAGVVQSPRYKIIEKKQPVAFWCNPISGHNTLYWYLQNLGQGPELLIRYENEEAVDDSQLPKDRFSAERLKGVDSTLKIQPAELGDSAVYLCASNFPTGGSTEAFFGQGTRLTVV.

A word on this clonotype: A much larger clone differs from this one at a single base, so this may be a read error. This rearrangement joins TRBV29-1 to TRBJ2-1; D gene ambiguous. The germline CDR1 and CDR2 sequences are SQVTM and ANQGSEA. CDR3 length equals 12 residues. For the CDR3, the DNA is TGCAGCGGATACAAGACCTACATTGAGCAGTTCTTC. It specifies CSGYKTYIEQFF.

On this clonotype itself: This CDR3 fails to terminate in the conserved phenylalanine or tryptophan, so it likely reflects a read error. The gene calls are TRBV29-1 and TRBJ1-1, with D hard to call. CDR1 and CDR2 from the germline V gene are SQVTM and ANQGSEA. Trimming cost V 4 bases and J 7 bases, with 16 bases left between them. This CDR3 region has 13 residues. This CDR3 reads CSVGGEGCIEAFL. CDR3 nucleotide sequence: TGCAGCGTTGGCGGGGAAGGGTGCATTGAAGCTTTCCTT.

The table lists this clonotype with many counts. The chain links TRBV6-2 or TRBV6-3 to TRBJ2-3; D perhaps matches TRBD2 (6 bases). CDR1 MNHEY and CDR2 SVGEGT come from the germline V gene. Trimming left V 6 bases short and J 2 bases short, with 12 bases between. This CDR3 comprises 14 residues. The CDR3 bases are TGTGCCAGCAGAAGGGCTAGCGACACAGATACGCAGTATTTT. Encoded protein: CASRRASDTDTQYF.

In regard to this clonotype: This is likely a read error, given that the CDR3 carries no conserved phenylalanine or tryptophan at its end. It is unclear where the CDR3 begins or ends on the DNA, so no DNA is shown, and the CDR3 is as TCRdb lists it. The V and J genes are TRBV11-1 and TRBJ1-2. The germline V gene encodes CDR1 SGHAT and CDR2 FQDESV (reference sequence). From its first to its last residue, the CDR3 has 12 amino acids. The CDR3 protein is CACSLYRYGYTI.

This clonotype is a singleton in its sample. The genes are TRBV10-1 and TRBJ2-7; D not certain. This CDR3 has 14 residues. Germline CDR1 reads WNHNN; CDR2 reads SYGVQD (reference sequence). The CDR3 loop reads CANSEPTSPYQQYF. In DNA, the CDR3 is TGCGCAAACAGTGAACCCACGTCCCCATACCAGCAGTACTTC.

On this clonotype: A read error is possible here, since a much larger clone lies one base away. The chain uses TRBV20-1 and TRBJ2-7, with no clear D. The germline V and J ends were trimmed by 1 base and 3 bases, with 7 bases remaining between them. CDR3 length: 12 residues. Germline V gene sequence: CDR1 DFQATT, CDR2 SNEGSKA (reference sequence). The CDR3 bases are TGCAGTGCTAGAGGGCCGAACTACGAGCAGTACTTC. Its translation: CSARGPNYEQYF.